The clone carrying this T cell receptor beta chain was found a few times. No antigen is known for it. This sample was included in a study of T cells after yellow fever vaccination. Using its own MiXCR run on the 5' RACE reads, TCRdb lists one record per CDR3 protein. The table shows 150,000 to 200,000 distinct CDR3 sequences, with around 9.7% occurring only once. The CDR3 consists of 15 residues. V was shortened by 2 bases and J by 3 bases, with 10 bases between the two germline ends. CDR1 and CDR2 from the germline V gene are SGHDN and FVKESK. Study-wide findings and caveats: Any FACS-sorted repertoire could hold abundant clonotypes that contaminate it from the bulk population. Weaker overall, the secondary response nonetheless peaked faster (day 5 versus 15). At 95% to 98% for CD4 and approximately 89% for CD8, most primary-vaccination clones showed up again after the booster.

Sequences were derived from CD8+ T cells sorted from PBMCs, sampled 45 days after the yellow fever booster vaccination. The rearrangement links TRBV14 to TRBJ2-2; tentative D call: TRBD1 (6 bases). This TCR was sampled from a man aged 18 to 29 who received the YFV17D yellow fever vaccine. As DNA, the CDR3 is TGTGCCAGCAGCCAATTACAGGGATACACCGGGGAGCTGTTTTTT. This sequence encodes CASSQLQGYTGELFF.